What follows describes a single TCR beta chain. Germline-derived CDR1 and CDR2 are SQVTM and ANQGSEA. The V gene lost 0 bases and the J gene lost 0 bases, with 11 bases spanning the gap. The CDR3 contains 15 residues. These data originate in a study of CD8 T cells in Susac syndrome. Random hexamers primed reverse transcription of about 0.5 to 1 ug RNA. TCRdb analysed the immunoSEQ multiplex PCR reads with MiXCR anew, one entry per CDR3 protein. The table includes about 130,000 distinct CDR3 sequences, around 94% detected once. Material: CD4+ T cells from PBMCs. The sequence came from a human donor in good health. The chain has TRBV29-1 and TRBJ2-5; D is perhaps TRBD1 or TRBD2 (5 bases each). CDR3: CSVEDQRGDQETQYF. CDR3 nucleotide sequence: TGCAGCGTTGAAGATCAACGAGGGGACCAAGAGACCCAGTACTTC.